Below, 26 T cell receptor beta chains from the same sample are listed, as sequenced in a study of spatial heterogeneity in lung cancer. As for time point: sample taken at primary tumor resection. Sequencing was performed on whole RNA extracted from tumor and nontumor lung tissue, or from frozen PBMC, and the material was left unsorted. TCRdb recomputed calls from the 5' RACE reads with MiXCR, one row per CDR3 protein. Found here are more than 9,000 distinct CDR3 sequences, 5.5% to 7.5% of them singletons; the top ten hold about a tenth. The starting material was normal lung tissue next to the tumor, obtained at surgery. These receptors were collected from a male donor with early-stage non-small cell lung cancer.

This clonotype was seen a handful of times. The chain has TRBV6-6 and TRBJ2-1; no clear D gene. This CDR3 region has 12 residues. Germline CDR1 and CDR2: MNHNY and SVGAGI (reference sequence). The ends were cut back, 0 bases at V and 8 bases at J, with 5 bases in the middle. The CDR3 DNA reads TGTGCCAGCAGTTACTCTAGGGATGAGCAGTTCTTC. This codes for CASSYSRDEQFF.

This clonotype was observed many times. The J gene is TRBJ2-4, the V gene TRBV12-3 or TRBV12-4; 9 nucleotides agree with TRBD1. The CDR3 spans 13 residues. The V and J ends lost 4 bases and 8 bases, in that order; junction bases with no gene match: 3. The CDR3: CASSSGQGDIQYF. DNA of the CDR3: TGTGCCAGCAGTTCGGGACAGGGAGACATTCAGTACTTC.

In this sample, this clonotype turned up many times. The genes are TRBV19 and TRBJ2-1; TRBD1 aligns across 7 bases. V was clipped by 5 bases and J by 6 bases; unmatched bases: 7. Per germline, CDR1 LNHDA and CDR2 SQIVND (reference sequence). This CDR3 region has 14 residues. The CDR3 coding sequence is TGTGCCAGTAGTGACTCGACAGGGTCCAATGAGCAGTTCTTC. Protein: CASSDSTGSNEQFF.

This clonotype was counted at least ten times. Here the CDR3 reads CASSLERDMGSFF. CDR3 nucleotide sequence: TGTGCCAGCAGCTTAGAGAGGGATATGGGGTCTTTCTTT. This chain links TRBV7-2 with TRBJ1-1; D is ambiguous. Per the germline V gene, CDR1 is SGHTA and CDR2 is FQGNSA. V was clipped by 1 base and J by 12 bases, with 15 bases between them. The CDR3 consists of 13 residues.

The J gene is TRBJ2-7, the V gene TRBV21-1; the table assigns TRBD2, which was not confirmed against the DNA. TRBV21-1 is assigned pseudogene status. The CDR3 extends over 17 amino acids. The CDR3 protein is CASSTLRPQREFDEQYF. The CDR3 coding sequence is TGTGCCAGCAGCACCCTACGCCCCCAGCGGGAGTTTGACGAGCAGTACTTC.

This clonotype is deemed medium-sized (0.01 to 0.1%). The chain uses TRBV29-1 and TRBJ2-5; D is undetermined. Trimming cost V 0 bases and J 7 bases, with 21 bases left between them. The CDR3 is 16 residues long. CDR1 and CDR2 from the germline V gene are SQVTM and ANQGSEA. CDR3 loop: CSVEDMAEALRGTQYF. The DNA of the CDR3 is TGCAGCGTTGAAGATATGGCTGAGGCCTTACGCGGGACCCAGTACTTC.

This clonotype was detected many times. J is TRBJ2-7 and V is TRBV6-1, with D perhaps matching TRBD1 or TRBD2 (5 bases each). V was cut by 6 bases and J by 2 bases, with 14 bases left in between. Germline V lookup: CDR1 MNHNS, CDR2 SASEGT. The CDR3 length is 14 residues. CDR3 sequence (DNA): TGTGCCAGCAGACGGGGCCAGGTTGCCTACGAGCAGTACTTC. The encoded protein is CASRRGQVAYEQYF.

This clonotype occurred many times. The chain uses TRBV19 and TRBJ2-5; unclear D gene. V was trimmed by 3 bases and J by 1 base, leaving 6 bases between them. The CDR3 sequence is 13 residues long. The V gene's germline CDR1 is LNHDA and CDR2 SQIVND (reference sequence). CDR3 amino acids: CASSIGSQETQYF. CDR3 bases: TGTGCCAGTAGTATCGGTAGCCAAGAGACCCAGTACTTC.

This clonotype occurred many times. The chain uses TRBV5-8 and TRBJ1-1; 7 bases align to TRBD1. There are 14 residues in the CDR3. CDR1 is SGHTS and CDR2 is YDEGEE in the germline V gene. V lost 10 bases, J lost 3 bases, and 12 bases stayed unmatched. The CDR3 nucleotides read TGTGCCGTCAGAAGGGGGCGCGGTGACACTGAAGCTTTCTTT. Amino acids: CAVRRGRGDTEAFF.

The rearrangement links TRBV7-2 to TRBJ2-1, with D tentatively TRBD1 or TRBD2 (5 bases each). The CDR3 covers 17 residues. Trimming took off 5 bases at V and 7 bases at J, with 24 bases between the two ends. Germline V gene data show CDR1 as SGHTA and CDR2 as FQGNSA. The CDR3 loop reads CASSPFVRGGRVNEQFF. CDR3 sequence (DNA): TGTGCCAGCAGCCCCTTTGTGCGAGGAGGCAGGGTGAATGAGCAGTTCTTC.

The table lists this clonotype with many counts. The chain couples TRBV6-5 to TRBJ2-2; TRBD1 matches at 11 bases. Germline V gene data show CDR1 as MNHEY and CDR2 as SVGAGI. The CDR3 has 16 residues. V was pared by 4 bases and J by 4 bases, with 5 bases of the junction left unmatched. In DNA form, the CDR3 reads TGTGCCAGCAGTTCGGACAGGGGGCTGGGCACCGGGGAGCTGTTTTTT. This sequence encodes CASSSDRGLGTGELFF.

This clonotype was seen repeatedly, ten times or more. This chain connects TRBV3-1 to TRBJ2-7; 14 bases align to TRBD2. The CDR3 is made up of 18 amino acids. Germline assignment: CDR1 LGHDT and CDR2 YNNKEL (reference sequence). Trimming took 4 bases from V and 6 from J; bases not matched to a gene: 14. The CDR3 coding sequence is TGTGCCAGCAGCCCCAAGGGACTAGCGGGAGTAAGGGTGCGCGAGCAGTACTTC. Translation: CASSPKGLAGVRVREQYF.

This clonotype was counted only a few times. V is TRBV10-3 and J is TRBJ2-3, with 9 bases that match TRBD1. Germline CDR1 ENHRY, CDR2 SYGVKD. The CDR3 spans 14 residues. Germline trimming cut 10 bases from V and 5 bases from J; bases unmatched to any gene: 10. As DNA, the CDR3 is TGTGCCACGGGACCGGGACAGGGACGAGATACGCAGTATTTT. This codes for CATGPGQGRDTQYF.

This clonotype was seen a handful of times. The CDR3 is CASSQGPIGSTDTQYF. The CDR3 nucleotides read TGTGCCAGCAGCCAAGGGCCGATAGGGAGCACAGATACGCAGTATTTT. The rearrangement links TRBV7-6 to TRBJ2-3; D gene unclear. Germline assignment: CDR1 SGHVS and CDR2 FNYEAQ. Trimming pared 5 bases from V and 0 bases from J, leaving 15 bases between. The CDR3 is 16 amino acids. Full variable domain (missing parts from reference TRBV7-6 and TRBJ2-3): GAGVSQSPRYKVTKRGQDVALRCDPISGHVSLYWYRQALGQGPEFLTYFNYEAQQDKSGLPNDRFSAERPEGSISTLTIQRTEQRDSAMYRCASSQGPIGSTDTQYFGPGTRLTVL.

This clonotype was found many times. The chain employs TRBV28 and TRBJ2-1; TRBD2 agrees at 11 bases. Germline CDR1 reads MDHEN; CDR2 reads SYDVKM. The CDR3 runs 17 residues. Unmatched junction bases numbered 17, after V lost 3 bases and J lost 13 bases. The CDR3 nucleotides are TGTGCCAGCAGTTTCCCAAGGACTAGCGGGCGCATTGCGGTCCAGTTCTTC. Its protein product is CASSFPRTSGRIAVQFF. Filled out from reference TRBV28 and TRBJ2-1, the complete variable domain reads DVKVTQSSRYLVKRTGEKVFLECVQDMDHENMFWYRQDPGLGLRLIYFSYDVKMKEKGDIPEGYSVSREKKERFSLILESASTNQTSMYLCASSFPRTSGRIAVQFFGPGTRLTVL.

V and J are TRBV29-1 and TRBJ2-7; 10 bases agree with TRBD2. V gave up 4 bases and J gave up 2 bases; unmatched junction bases: 2. The CDR3 loop spans 13 amino acids. From germline, CDR1 is SQVTM and CDR2 ANQGSEA. The CDR3, as DNA: TGCAGCGTTGCACTAGCGGGGACCTACGAGCAGTACTTC. Translated: CSVALAGTYEQYF.

This clonotype was counted at least ten times. The chain carries TRBV24-1 and TRBJ1-5, with 7 nucleotides matching TRBD1. The CDR3 loop spans 12 amino acids. CDR1 KGHDR and CDR2 SFDVKD come from the germline V gene. V lost 7 bases and J lost 9; bases outside the gene matches: 5. Here the CDR3 DNA reads TGTGCCACCAGCGAGGGGGCTCGGCCCCAGCATTTT. Its translation: CATSEGARPQHF.

The chain is built from TRBV29-1 and TRBJ2-3, with D uncertain. The CDR3 has 13 amino acids. Trimming took off 4 bases at V and 6 bases at J, with 14 bases between the two ends. Germline values: CDR1 SQVTM, CDR2 ANQGSEA. CDR3 DNA: TGCAGCGTTGTGGCCACCCCTGCGGATACGCAGTATTTT. It specifies CSVVATPADTQYF.

This clonotype was counted ten times or more. The chain carries TRBV6-2 or TRBV6-3 and TRBJ2-3; maybe TRBD1 (5 bases). Trimming removed 11 bases from V and 0 bases from J, with 12 bases in between. Looked up from germline, CDR1 is MNHEY and CDR2 is SVGEGT. The CDR3 length is 13 residues. The CDR3 spells CAARTTSTDTQYF. In DNA, the CDR3 is TGTGCCGCTCGGACAACCAGCACAGATACGCAGTATTTT.

This clonotype was detected only a few times. The chain employs TRBV5-5 and TRBJ2-1; 7 bases fit TRBD2. V lost 4 bases to trimming and J lost 6 bases; unmatched junction nucleotides: 13. The CDR3 sequence is 16 residues long. Per the germline V gene, CDR1 is SGHKS and CDR2 is YYEKEE (reference sequence). The CDR3 reads CASSGLAVLPPNEQFF. The CDR3, as DNA: TGTGCCAGCAGCGGCCTAGCGGTCCTCCCTCCCAATGAGCAGTTCTTC.

By sample fraction, this clonotype is medium-sized. This chain joins TRBV6-2 or TRBV6-3 and TRBJ2-1; 7 positions agree with TRBD2. Per the germline V gene, CDR1 is MNHEY and CDR2 is SVGEGT. V shed 8 bases, J shed 12 bases, and the junction held 10 bases outside the gene matches. The CDR3 is 12 residues long. Written as DNA, the CDR3 is TGTGCCAGCCTTAGCGGGCCCGGCCCGCAGTTCTTC. Protein: CASLSGPGPQFF.

This clonotype was detected ten times or more. V and J are TRBV2 and TRBJ1-6, with D possibly TRBD1 on 6 matching bases. The V gene's germline CDR1 is SNHLY and CDR2 FYNNEI. V gave up 7 bases and J gave up 10 bases, with 14 bases separating them. The CDR3 loop spans 13 amino acids. The CDR3 nucleotides read TGTGCCAGCATGTCACAGGGAGGATCACCCCTCCACTTT. This codes for CASMSQGGSPLHF. Complete variable domain (other parts from reference TRBV2 and TRBJ1-6): EPEVTQTPSHQVTQMGQEVILRCVPISNHLYFYWYRQILGQKVEFLVSFYNNEISEKSEIFDDQFSVERPDGSNFTLKIRSTKLEDSAMYFCASMSQGGSPLHFGNGTRLTVT.

This clonotype occurred many times. The chain couples TRBV6-2 or TRBV6-3 to TRBJ2-7, with 9 bases aligning to TRBD2. Germline CDR1 is MNHEY and CDR2 is SVGEGT. V lost 6 bases to trimming and J lost 6 bases; unmatched junction nucleotides: 9. CDR3 length: 14 residues. The CDR3, as DNA: TGTGCCAGCAGATCGAGCGGGGGGTCCCTCGAGCAGTACTTC. Its translation is CASRSSGGSLEQYF.

This clonotype occurred many times. The V gene is TRBV6-5, the J gene TRBJ1-1; D remains ambiguous. CDR3 length: 14 residues. Trimming removed 6 bases at V and 1 base at J, with 12 bases between. Per germline, CDR1 MNHEY and CDR2 SVGAGI. The CDR3, as DNA: TGTGCCAGCAGCCACGGACTCAAGAACACTGAAGCTTTCTTT. Amino acid sequence: CASSHGLKNTEAFF.

J is TRBJ1-1 and V is TRBV29-1; D uncertain. CDR3 length: 16 residues. Germline loops: CDR1 SQVTM, CDR2 ANQGSEA. With 3 bases removed from V and 1 base from J, the gap between germline ends came to 18 bases. CDR3 nucleotide sequence: TGCAGCGTTGATCCATCACGGGGTCTTAGGAACACTGAAGCTTTCTTT. This gives the protein CSVDPSRGLRNTEAFF.

The table lists this clonotype with many counts. The V gene is TRBV19, the J gene TRBJ2-1; TRBD2 matches 13 bases. This CDR3 has 16 amino acids. CDR1 and CDR2 (germline): LNHDA, SQIVND (reference sequence). V lost 5 bases and J lost 7; bases outside the gene matches: 8. CDR3 nucleotide sequence: TGTGCCAGTAGTGCCGTAAGGACTAGCGGGGGTAATGAGCAGTTCTTC. The encoded protein is CASSAVRTSGGNEQFF.